The clone carrying this T cell receptor (beta chain) was detected a few times. CDR3 length equals 10 residues. V was pared by 8 bases and J by 12 bases, with 13 bases between. Germline CDR1 reads SNHLY; CDR2 reads FYNNEI. Measured with immunoSEQ multiplex PCR; TCRdb has only the in-frame clones, and not every one. The table shows about 130,000 clones, with approximately 92% occurring only once. This sample was taken from a study of control samples from healthy donors and cancer patients. The clonotype comes from a man older than 75 with head and neck cancer. The sample taken for sequencing was PBMCs. The gene calls are TRBV2 and TRBJ1-1, with a weak D call TRBD1 (6 bases). Written as DNA, the CDR3 is TGTGCCAGCGAAACCACAGGGCCTTTCTTT. The encoded protein is CASETTGPFF.